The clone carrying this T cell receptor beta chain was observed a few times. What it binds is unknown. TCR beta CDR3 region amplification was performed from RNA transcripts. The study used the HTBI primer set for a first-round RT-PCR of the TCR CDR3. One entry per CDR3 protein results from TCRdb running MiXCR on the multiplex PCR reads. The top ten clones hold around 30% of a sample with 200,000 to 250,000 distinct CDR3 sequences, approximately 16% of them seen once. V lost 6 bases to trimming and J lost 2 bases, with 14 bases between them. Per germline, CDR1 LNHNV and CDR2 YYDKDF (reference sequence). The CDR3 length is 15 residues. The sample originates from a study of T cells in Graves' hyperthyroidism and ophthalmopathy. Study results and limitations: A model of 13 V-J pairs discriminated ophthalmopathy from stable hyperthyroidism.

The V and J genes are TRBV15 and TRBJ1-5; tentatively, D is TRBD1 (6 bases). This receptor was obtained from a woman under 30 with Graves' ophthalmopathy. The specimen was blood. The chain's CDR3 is CATSRTVVGNQPQHF. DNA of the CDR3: TGTGCCACCAGTAGGACAGTGGTGGGCAATCAGCCCCAGCATTTT. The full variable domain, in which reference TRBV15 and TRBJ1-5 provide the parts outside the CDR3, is DAMVIQNPRYQVTQFGKPVTLSCSQTLNHNVMYWYQQKSSQAPKLLFHYYDKDFNNEADTPDNFQSRRPNTSFCFLDIRSPGLGDTAMYLCATSRTVVGNQPQHFGDGTRLSIL.